The 22 T cell receptor beta chains below come from one sample, sequenced in a study of blood T cell repertoires in COVID-19. This table comes from immunoSEQ multiplex PCR, and its TCRdb copy is limited to in-frame clones, with some not included. The profile shows 55,000 to 75,000 clones, about four fifths of them singletons. Sequencing was carried out using peripheral blood. These receptors all stem from a man in his sixties with COVID-19, enrolled during active disease.

The chain has TRBV9 and TRBJ1-2, with 10 bases identical to TRBD1. Per germline, CDR1 SGDLS and CDR2 YYNGEE. The V segment lost 2 bases and the J segment 10 bases; nucleotides outside the gene matches: 14. The CDR3 loop spans 16 amino acids. The CDR3 sequence: CASSVRDRGPVVDYTF. The CDR3 DNA is TGTGCCAGCAGCGTCCGGGACAGGGGTCCCGTGGTAGACTACACCTTC.

The genes are TRBV5-5 and TRBJ1-1; D possibly corresponds to TRBD1 (5 bases). CDR1 and CDR2 (germline): SGHKS, YYEKEE (reference sequence). The CDR3 has 14 residues. Trimming shortened V by 4 bases and J by 0 bases, and 10 bases separated the two germline ends. CDR3 sequence (DNA): TGTGCCAGCAGCCCCGGGACTTTGAACACTGAAGCTTTCTTT. Translating it yields CASSPGTLNTEAFF.

The CDR3 sequence: CASSSAGLGPLHF. DNA for the CDR3: TGTGCCAGCAGCTCCGCGGGACTGGGACCCCTCCACTTT. The gene calls are TRBV5-6 and TRBJ1-6; D might be TRBD1 (5 bases). V dropped 3 bases and J dropped 12 bases, with 13 bases sitting between them. The CDR3 has 13 amino acids. Germline CDR1 and CDR2: SGHDT and YYEEEE. Complete variable domain (other parts from reference TRBV5-6 and TRBJ1-6): DAGVTQSPTHLIKTRGQQVTLRCSPKSGHDTVSWYQQALGQGPQFIFQYYEEEERQRGNFPDRFSGHQFPNYSSELNVNALLLGDSALYLCASSSAGLGPLHFGNGTRLTVT.

V and J are TRBV5-1 and TRBJ2-5; possible D gene TRBD2, 6 bases. CDR3 length: 13 amino acids. Germline values: CDR1 SGHRS, CDR2 YFSETQ. With 6 bases removed from V and 5 bases from J, the gap between germline ends came to 14 bases. The CDR3, as DNA: TGCGCCAGCAAAGAGCCCAGCGGGGAGACCCAGTACTTC. Translation: CASKEPSGETQYF.

The V gene is TRBV6-2 or TRBV6-3, the J gene TRBJ1-5; 7 nucleotides line up with TRBD1. Germline assignment: CDR1 MNHEY and CDR2 SVGEGT. V lost 6 bases to trimming and J lost 0 bases; unmatched junction nucleotides: 8. The CDR3 covers 16 residues. The CDR3 protein is CASSRRQGPSNQPQHF. In nucleotides, the CDR3 is TGTGCCAGCAGCCGAAGACAGGGCCCTAGCAATCAGCCCCAGCATTTT.

The CDR3 here is CASSQVIDTEAFF. The CDR3 DNA follows: TGCGCCAGCAGCCAAGTTATAGATACTGAAGCTTTCTTT. The chain links TRBV4-1 to TRBJ1-1; no reliable D call. The germline gives CDR1 MGHRA, CDR2 YSYEKL. The CDR3 covers 13 residues. The V gene lost 1 base and the J gene lost 5 bases, with 8 bases spanning the gap.

The chain combines TRBV5-1 with TRBJ2-7, with 12 positions matching TRBD2. V was clipped by 0 bases and J by 7 bases; unmatched bases: 2. Germline V lookup: CDR1 SGHRS, CDR2 YFSETQ. The CDR3 runs to 14 residues. The CDR3 nucleotides read TGCGCCAGCAGCTTGGCACTAGCGGGAGGAGAGCAGTACTTC. This sequence encodes CASSLALAGGEQYF.

The V gene is TRBV4-1, the J gene TRBJ2-5, with 7 bases identical to TRBD2. Germline V CDR1 and CDR2: MGHRA, YSYEKL. The CDR3 has 16 residues. V shed 2 bases, J shed 1 base, and the junction held 7 bases outside the gene matches. CDR3 in DNA: TGCGCCAGCAGCCAAACCTCCGGGACTATCCAAGAGACCCAGTACTTC. This encodes CASSQTSGTIQETQYF.

The chain couples TRBV9 to TRBJ2-5, with D hard to call. V gave up 0 bases and J gave up 4 bases, with 10 bases separating them. There are 14 residues in the CDR3. CDR1 and CDR2 (germline): SGDLS, YYNGEE. The CDR3, as DNA: TGTGCCAGCAGCGTAGGTCCGGGTCGAGAGACCCAGTACTTC. Protein sequence: CASSVGPGRETQYF.

The V gene is TRBV18, the J gene TRBJ2-3; possibly TRBD1 for D (6 bases). Germline V gene data show CDR1 as KGHSH and CDR2 as LQKENI. CDR3 length: 14 residues. The ends were cut back, 6 bases at V and 1 base at J, with 11 bases in the middle. The CDR3 here is CASSQGTGTDTQYF. Written as DNA, the CDR3 is TGTGCCAGCTCTCAGGGGACCGGCACAGATACGCAGTATTTT. Combining the CDR3 with reference TRBV18 and TRBJ2-3 gives the whole variable domain NAGVMQNPRHLVRRRGQEARLRCSPMKGHSHVYWYRQLPEEGLKFMVYLQKENIIDESGMPKERFSAEFPKEGPSILRIQQVVRGDSAAYFCASSQGTGTDTQYFGPGTRLTVL.

The CDR3 region has the DNA TGTGCCGGGGACAGGGAGGGGGCGAGCAATCAGCCCCAGCATTTT. Translated, it gives CAGDREGASNQPQHF. The chain is built from TRBV6-5 and TRBJ1-5; 9 bases agree with TRBD1. The CDR3 consists of 15 residues. With V trimmed by 11 bases and J by 1 base, 9 bases remained unmatched. CDR1 is MNHEY and CDR2 is SVGAGI in the germline V gene.

The genes are TRBV10-3 and TRBJ1-1; 8 nucleotides align to TRBD1. The germline V gene encodes CDR1 ENHRY and CDR2 SYGVKD. V lost 7 bases and J lost 1; bases outside the gene matches: 5. There are 14 residues in the CDR3. The CDR3 region is CAITRGQGNTEAFF. CDR3 in DNA: TGTGCCATCACTCGAGGACAGGGGAACACTGAAGCTTTCTTT.

The rearrangement links TRBV29-1 to TRBJ2-3; possibly TRBD2 for D (5 bases). Trimming pared 6 bases from V and 1 base from J, leaving 11 bases between. This CDR3 has 13 amino acids. Germline V gene data show CDR1 as SQVTM and CDR2 as ANQGSEA. The CDR3 loop is CSVESSGTDTQYF. The CDR3 DNA reads as TGCAGCGTCGAGAGTAGCGGCACAGATACGCAGTATTTT.

The chain employs TRBV5-1 and TRBJ1-1, with D tentatively TRBD1 (6 bases). The length of the CDR3 is 15 residues. The V gene's germline CDR1 is SGHRS and CDR2 YFSETQ. The V end was cut by 0 bases, the J end by 7 bases, with 16 bases between. Here the CDR3 reads CASSLEGRGRGEAFF. CDR3 DNA: TGCGCCAGCAGCTTGGAGGGCAGGGGACGGGGTGAAGCTTTCTTT.

This clone was seen just once. The J gene is TRBJ1-2, the V gene TRBV10-3, with D hard to call. The CDR3 loop spans 11 amino acids. Germline-derived CDR1 and CDR2 are ENHRY and SYGVKD. V was clipped by 10 bases and J by 0 bases, with 6 bases between them. The CDR3 loop is CATAANYGYTF. CDR3 in DNA: TGTGCCACCGCGGCTAACTATGGCTACACCTTC.

This chain joins TRBV5-1 and TRBJ2-3; 10 bases match TRBD2. In germline, CDR1 is SGHRS, CDR2 YFSETQ. With 5 bases clipped from V and 3 bases from J, the junction kept 12 bases outside the gene matches. The CDR3 extends over 17 amino acids. The CDR3 region has the DNA TGCGCCAGCAGTTGGCTAGCGGGAGTTGGGGAGACAGATACGCAGTATTTT. Amino acids: CASSWLAGVGETDTQYF.

This chain uses TRBV4-1 with TRBJ2-7, with 9 bases that match TRBD2. The CDR3 spans 19 residues. Germline lookup yields CDR1 MGHRA and CDR2 YSYEKL. V shed 2 bases and J 5 bases; nucleotides not matched to a gene: 19. Written as DNA, the CDR3 is TGCGCCAGCAGCCAAAACAGGAACGAAGGGGCGGGAGGGAGGCACGAGCAGTACTTC. This encodes CASSQNRNEGAGGRHEQYF.

V gene TRBV6-5 combines with J gene TRBJ2-7, with 8 bases that match TRBD1. V was pared by 6 bases and J by 3 bases, with 4 bases of the junction left unmatched. This CDR3 is built from 13 residues. Germline lookup yields CDR1 MNHEY and CDR2 SVGAGI. CDR3 protein: CASSLDRVYEQYF. The CDR3 DNA sequence: TGTGCCAGCAGCTTGGACAGGGTCTACGAGCAGTACTTC.

The rearrangement links TRBV20-1 to TRBJ2-5, with D possibly TRBD2 on 6 matching bases. Between the trimmed V and J ends, which lost 3 bases and 5 bases, there was a span of 10 bases. The CDR3 is made up of 12 amino acids. Germline V gene lookup returns CDR1 DFQATT and CDR2 SNEGSKA (reference sequence). The CDR3 sequence is CSASQSGETQYF. CDR3 sequence (DNA): TGCAGTGCTAGTCAAAGCGGGGAGACCCAGTACTTC.

The genes are TRBV30 and TRBJ2-2; possibly TRBD2 for D (7 bases). The CDR3 loop spans 15 amino acids. The germline CDR1 and CDR2 sequences are GTSNPN and SVGIG (reference sequence). Trimming took off 8 bases at V and 4 bases at J, with 20 bases between the two ends. DNA for the CDR3: TGTGCCGGGGGGGCGGCGGGAAGGGGCACCGGGGAGCTGTTTTTT. Protein: CAGGAAGRGTGELFF.

By sample share, this clone is medium-sized. The DNA of the CDR3 is TGTGCCAGCAGCCGCCTTTTAGCCATCGGGACTGAAGCTTTCTTT. It specifies CASSRLLAIGTEAFF. The chain uses TRBV6-5 and TRBJ1-1; D gene ambiguous. Per germline, CDR1 MNHEY and CDR2 SVGAGI. V was clipped by 6 bases and J by 5 bases, with 19 bases between them. This CDR3 is 15 amino acids long.

This CDR3 is CASSYRTSGGKTNTGELFF. CDR3 in DNA: TGTGCCAGTAGTTACCGGACTAGCGGGGGGAAAACGAACACCGGGGAGCTGTTTTTT. This chain joins TRBV19 and TRBJ2-2; TRBD2 matches at 14 bases. Germline V gene data show CDR1 as LNHDA and CDR2 as SQIVND (reference sequence). The CDR3 consists of 19 residues. V was clipped by 5 bases and J by 0 bases; unmatched bases: 8.